These T cell receptor beta chains were read from a single sample in a study of CD8 T cells in ankylosing spondylitis. TCRdb passed the 5' RACE reads through MiXCR, listing each CDR3 protein once. This sample has 700,000 to 1,000,000 distinct CDR3 sequences, with roughly 12% found just once. The source material was blood, either unsorted or a sorted T cell fraction (not recorded which). The receptor source for this set is a male donor with ankylosing spondylitis. The CDR3 runs from the conserved cysteine through the conserved F or W. The D gene is left open where the match is weak. Clone size is given for some rows only: seen once, a few or many times, or a class if the clone is expanded.

abundance,d_gene,j_gene,v_gene,CDR3aa,CDR3nt
.,.,TRBJ2-5,TRBV28,CASSSYRREETQYF,TGTGCCAGCAGTTCATATCGAAGAGAAGAGACCCAGTACTTC
.,.,TRBJ2-2,TRBV11-2,CASSLLGGLSAGRELFF,TGTGCCAGCAGCTTATTAGGTGGACTCTCCGCGGGCAGGGAGCTGTTTTTT
.,.,TRBJ2-2,TRBV20-1,CSARRLTLRAGELFF,TGCAGTGCCAGGAGACTCACCCTCCGGGCCGGGGAGCTGTTTTTT
.,.,TRBJ1-3,TRBV18,CASSPPRDWNTIYF,TGTGCCAGCTCACCACCGAGGGATTGGAACACCATATATTTT
few,TRBD1,TRBJ1-6,TRBV12-3/TRBV12-4,CASSRQGYDSPLHF,TGTGCCAGCAGTCGACAGGGGTACGACTCACCCCTCCACTTT
.,.,TRBJ1-2,TRBV6-1,CASSRSRANGYTF,TGTGCCAGCAGCCGATCGCGGGCGAATGGCTACACCTTC
many,.,TRBJ2-3,TRBV5-1,CASSLVGRSTDTQYF,TGCGCCAGCAGCTTGGTTGGACGGAGCACAGATACGCAGTATTTT
.,.,TRBJ2-3,TRBV7-3,CASSLHEETDTQYF,TGTGCCAGCAGCCTCCACGAGGAGACAGATACGCAGTATTTT
few,.,TRBJ1-1,TRBV6-2/TRBV6-3,CASSYRPSITEAFF,TGTGCCAGCAGTTACCGGCCTTCTATCACTGAAGCTTTCTTT
many,.,TRBJ1-5,TRBV10-3,CAISVGYSNQPQHF,TGTGCCATCAGTGTGGGATATAGCAATCAGCCCCAGCATTTT
few,.,TRBJ1-4,TRBV6-1,CASRKYRDGKLFF,TGTGCCAGCAGAAAATACCGGGACGGAAAACTGTTTTTT
many,TRBD1,TRBJ1-4,TRBV20-1,CSARAGTGDEKLFF,TGCAGTGCTAGAGCCGGGACAGGGGATGAAAAACTGTTTTTT
.,TRBD2,TRBJ2-3,TRBV12-3/TRBV12-4,CASTRGGTDTQYF,TGTGCCAGCACCCGGGGGGGCACAGATACGCAGTATTTT
few,.,TRBJ2-2,TRBV7-3,CASSLREGALAGELFF,TGTGCCAGCAGCTTAAGGGAGGGGGCTCTGGCCGGGGAGCTGTTTTTT
many,.,TRBJ1-5,TRBV20-1,CSANVDPNQPQHF,TGCAGTGCTAATGTCGACCCGAATCAGCCCCAGCATTTT
.,TRBD2,TRBJ2-3,TRBV20-1,CSARETSGVEDTQYF,TGCAGTGCTAGAGAGACTAGCGGGGTTGAAGATACGCAGTATTTT
.,TRBD2,TRBJ2-1,TRBV20-1,CSARVASGGFYNEQFF,TGCAGTGCTAGAGTGGCTAGCGGGGGGTTCTACAATGAGCAGTTCTTC
few,.,TRBJ2-7,TRBV7-2,CASSLGTLLREQYF,TGTGCCAGCAGCTTAGGGACCCTTCTACGCGAGCAGTACTTC
few,.,TRBJ2-7,TRBV20-1,CSASPRISRSHF,TGCAGTGCTAGTCCCAGGATCTCAAGGTCTCACTTC
many,TRBD2,TRBJ2-5,TRBV2,CASSGGPSGSFETQYF,TGTGCCAGCAGTGGGGGCCCTAGCGGGAGTTTCGAGACCCAGTACTTC
.,.,TRBJ2-1,TRBV11-2,CASSGQLSYNEQFF,TGTGCCAGCAGCGGACAGTTATCCTACAATGAGCAGTTCTTC
.,TRBD2,TRBJ2-1,TRBV5-1,CASSLTSGELLYNEQFF,TGCGCCAGCAGCTTGACTAGCGGGGAGTTACTATACAATGAGCAGTTCTTC
few,.,TRBJ2-7,TRBV12-3/TRBV12-4,CASRRTGGTYEQYF,TGTGCCAGCCGACGGACCGGTGGAACCTACGAGCAGTACTTC
few,TRBD1,TRBJ1-2,TRBV6-1,CASSRDRGLTNYGYTF,TGTGCCAGCAGCCGCGACAGGGGGCTGACTAACTATGGCTACACCTTC
few,.,TRBJ1-1,TRBV10-3,CAISDYRENTEAFF,TGTGCCATCAGTGATTACAGGGAGAACACTGAAGCTTTCTTT
many,TRBD1,TRBJ2-5,TRBV29-1,CSVELGQSQETQYF,TGCAGCGTTGAGTTGGGACAGAGCCAAGAGACCCAGTACTTC
.,TRBD1,TRBJ2-3,TRBV9,CASSVVPGQGAFGDTQYF,TGTGCCAGCAGCGTAGTCCCTGGACAGGGGGCGTTTGGAGATACGCAGTATTTT
.,.,TRBJ2-7,TRBV7-2,CASSPGMGESYEQYF,TGTGCCAGCAGCCCCGGAATGGGAGAGTCCTACGAGCAGTACTTC
.,.,TRBJ2-3,TRBV29-1,CSVEDLSPTDTQYF,TGCAGCGTTGAAGATCTTAGCCCCACAGATACGCAGTATTTT
.,.,TRBJ1-1,TRBV10-3,CAISVQISGNTEAFF,TGTGCCATCAGTGTCCAAATCTCCGGGAACACTGAAGCTTTCTTT
.,TRBD1,TRBJ1-2,TRBV28,CASRTGTGRRGYTF,TGTGCCAGCAGAACGGGGACAGGGCGTCGCGGCTACACCTTC
many,.,TRBJ2-1,TRBV4-3,CASSPRALYNEQFF,TGCGCCAGCAGCCCAAGGGCCTTGTACAATGAGCAGTTCTTC
few,.,TRBJ2-3,TRBV6-5,CASRTSDTQYF,TGTGCCAGCCGTACTTCAGATACGCAGTATTTT
few,TRBD1,TRBJ1-2,TRBV7-9,CAVPLGGYRGWFGYTF,TGTGCCGTCCCATTAGGTGGATACAGGGGTTGGTTCGGCTACACCTTC
.,.,TRBJ1-1,TRBV30,CAWSTPGTGVGTEAFF,TGTGCCTGGAGTACACCCGGAACAGGAGTAGGCACTGAAGCTTTCTTT
few,TRBD1,TRBJ1-2,TRBV20-1,CSASLLRGQGSGYTF,TGCAGTGCTAGCCTACTACGGGGACAGGGGAGCGGCTACACCTTC
.,.,TRBJ1-1,TRBV2,CASSENGGAFF,TGTGCCAGCAGTGAAAACGGGGGGGCTTTCTTT
many,TRBD1,TRBJ1-5,TRBV29-1,CSVATGGWQPQHF,TGCAGCGTAGCGACAGGGGGCTGGCAGCCCCAGCATTTT
few,.,TRBJ2-2,TRBV6-1,CASSLLGWGGELFF,TGTGCCAGCAGCCTCCTCGGATGGGGGGGGGAGCTGTTTTTT
few,.,TRBJ2-5,TRBV7-6,CASSPLNPDGGETQYF,TGTGCCAGCAGCCCCTTAAATCCCGACGGGGGAGAGACCCAGTACTTC
many,.,TRBJ2-7,TRBV4-3,CASSQGLSGEYEQYF,TGCGCCAGCAGCCAAGGCCTGTCAGGGGAGTACGAGCAGTACTTC